The 26 T cell receptor beta chains in this list originate from one sample, sequenced in a study of blood T cell repertoires in COVID-19. The data were produced by immunoSEQ multiplex PCR, yet TCRdb's version contains in-frame clones alone and is incomplete. The sample yields about 470,000 clones, about nine tenths seen once. The sample comprised PBMCs or T cells enriched from blood (not recorded which). These receptors all stem from a woman between 18 and 29 years old who had recovered from COVID-19.

The chain is built from TRBV2 and TRBJ2-1, with 7 bases aligning to TRBD1. Germline lookup yields CDR1 SNHLY and CDR2 FYNNEI. V shed 2 bases and J 9 bases; nucleotides not matched to a gene: 10. The CDR3 is made up of 15 amino acids. The CDR3 protein is CASSEYRTGALEQFF. The CDR3 DNA is TGTGCCAGCAGTGAATATAGGACAGGAGCCCTTGAGCAGTTCTTC.

This clone was recorded many times. The J gene is TRBJ2-7, the V gene TRBV4-2, with D possibly matching TRBD1 (6 bases). Trimming cost V 0 bases and J 0 bases, with 9 bases left between them. This CDR3 has 15 residues. Germline V gene sequence: CDR1 LGHNA, CDR2 YNFKEQ. As DNA, the CDR3 is TGTGCCAGCAGCCAAGATTGGACAGACTCCTACGAGCAGTACTTC. Translated, it gives CASSQDWTDSYEQYF.

This chain connects TRBV2 to TRBJ1-4; 10 nucleotides agree with TRBD1. The CDR3 runs to 15 residues. Germline loops: CDR1 SNHLY, CDR2 FYNNEI. V shed 7 bases, J shed 7 bases, and the junction held 9 bases outside the gene matches. The CDR3 nucleotides are TGTGCCAGCACGGGACAGGGGCAGAGTCGTGAAAAACTGTTTTTT. Its translation is CASTGQGQSREKLFF.

This chain connects TRBV18 to TRBJ2-1, with 7 bases fitting TRBD1. Per the germline V gene, CDR1 is KGHSH and CDR2 is LQKENI. This CDR3 has 14 residues. V was pared by 3 bases and J by 3 bases, with 2 bases of the junction left unmatched. This CDR3 reads CASSPWDSYNEQFF. The CDR3, as DNA: TGTGCCAGCTCACCCTGGGACAGCTACAATGAGCAGTTCTTC.

This sequence joins TRBV5-1 and TRBJ1-1; D gene uncertain. Germline assignment: CDR1 SGHRS and CDR2 YFSETQ. V lost 2 bases and J 1 base, leaving 6 bases between the germline ends. The CDR3 is 13 amino acids. Here the CDR3 DNA reads TGCGCCAGCAGCTTCCGACAGAACACTGAAGCTTTCTTT. Amino acid sequence: CASSFRQNTEAFF.

V and J are TRBV15 and TRBJ1-3; no reliable D call. Germline loops: CDR1 LNHNV, CDR2 YYDKDF (reference sequence). The CDR3 covers 18 residues. Trimming removed 0 bases from V and 2 bases from J, with 17 bases in between. The CDR3 here is CATSREGFGSRAGNTIYF. The CDR3 region has the DNA TGTGCCACCAGCAGAGAAGGTTTTGGGAGTCGGGCTGGAAACACCATATATTTT.

This sequence joins TRBV10-3 and TRBJ1-1; a weak D match, TRBD1 (5 bases). CDR3 length: 14 residues. V lost 10 bases, J lost 4 bases, and 19 bases lay in between. Looked up from germline, CDR1 is ENHRY and CDR2 is SYGVKD. In DNA form, the CDR3 reads TGTGCCACCCTTACTGGGGGGTCGAGCACTGAAGCTTTCTTT. Encoded protein: CATLTGGSSTEAFF.

The V gene is TRBV2, the J gene TRBJ1-6; D is unclear. Germline loops: CDR1 SNHLY, CDR2 FYNNEI. Deletions cut 7 bases from V and 7 bases from J, with 11 bases between. This CDR3 is 13 amino acids long. In DNA form, the CDR3 reads TGTGCCAGCACTGTAGAGGAAAATTCACCCCTCCACTTT. As protein: CASTVEENSPLHF.

This sequence joins TRBV5-4 and TRBJ1-1, with TRBD1 matching 9 bases. Trimming cost V 0 bases and J 6 bases; bases outside gene matches: 9. This CDR3 has 16 residues. The germline gives CDR1 SGHNT, CDR2 YYREEE (reference sequence). CDR3 coding DNA: TGTGCCAGCAGCTTGGAGGGACAGGGCCTGGGGGCTGAAGCTTTCTTT. This encodes CASSLEGQGLGAEAFF. The variable domain in full, with the rest retrieved from reference TRBV5-4 and TRBJ1-1, is ETGVTQSPTHLIKTRGQQVTLRCSSQSGHNTVSWYQQALGQGPQFIFQYYREEENGRGNFPPRFSGLQFPNYSSELNVNALELDDSALYLCASSLEGQGLGAEAFFGQGTRLTVV.

In its sample, this clone was seen a few times. This CDR3 reads CASSLGFSVNSPLHF. The CDR3 DNA follows: TGCGCCAGCAGCTTGGGGTTTTCAGTTAATTCACCCCTCCACTTT. The V call is TRBV5-1, the J call TRBJ1-6; D gene unclear. The V gene lost 0 bases and the J gene lost 6 bases, with 10 bases spanning the gap. The CDR3 totals 15 residues. Germline V gene sequence: CDR1 SGHRS, CDR2 YFSETQ.

This chain links TRBV7-9 with TRBJ1-2; 7 bases fit TRBD1. Germline V gene lookup returns CDR1 SEHNR and CDR2 FQNEAQ (reference sequence). The CDR3 spans 13 residues. The junction had 7 bases not matched to a gene; V was cut back by 6 bases and J by 6 bases. CDR3 protein: CASSSQGLDGYTF. The CDR3 nucleotides are TGTGCCAGCAGTTCACAGGGGCTGGATGGCTACACCTTC.

This clone was seen more than once but under ten times. The V gene is TRBV5-1, the J gene TRBJ1-4, with a possible D match to TRBD1 (5 bases). V was pared by 0 bases and J by 7 bases, with 16 bases between. Germline assignment: CDR1 SGHRS and CDR2 YFSETQ. This CDR3 is built from 16 residues. As DNA, the CDR3 is TGCGCCAGCAGCTTGGCCGGGGGAGTGTCGGCTGAAAAACTGTTTTTT. Protein sequence: CASSLAGGVSAEKLFF.

The chain couples TRBV7-2 to TRBJ2-1, with 7 nucleotides matching TRBD2. Trimming took 1 base from V and 4 from J; bases not matched to a gene: 4. The CDR3 has 15 amino acids. The germline V gene has CDR1 SGHTA and CDR2 FQGNSA. CDR3 amino acids: CASSLGGGGYNEQFF. CDR3 coding DNA: TGTGCCAGCAGCTTAGGGGGGGGAGGATACAATGAGCAGTTCTTC.

The rearrangement uses TRBV4-1 and TRBJ2-5, with D possibly TRBD2 on 6 matching bases. The CDR3 is 14 residues long. The V end lost 1 base, the J end lost 1 base, and 7 bases lay between the germline ends. Germline V gene data show CDR1 as MGHRA and CDR2 as YSYEKL. The CDR3 DNA sequence: TGCGCCAGCAGCCAAGGGACTACCCAAGAGACCCAGTACTTC. The encoded protein is CASSQGTTQETQYF.

V usage is TRBV9 and J usage is TRBJ1-6; 8 bases are shared with TRBD1. The CDR3 is 14 amino acids. CDR1 and CDR2 (germline): SGDLS, YYNGEE. This CDR3 reads CAIQGGPYNSPLHF. Here the CDR3 DNA reads TGTGCTATACAGGGGGGCCCTTATAATTCACCCCTCCACTTT.

The chain carries TRBV28 and TRBJ1-1, with TRBD1 as a possible D gene (5 bases). Germline V gene sequence: CDR1 MDHEN, CDR2 SYDVKM. The CDR3 sequence is 15 residues long. Between the trimmed V and J ends, which lost 6 bases and 5 bases, there was a span of 19 bases. This CDR3 reads CASSVAGQEGTEAFF. CDR3 sequence (DNA): TGTGCCAGCAGCGTTGCGGGGCAGGAGGGGACTGAAGCTTTCTTT. Using reference TRBV28 and TRBJ1-1 for the parts outside the CDR3, the full variable domain is DVKVTQSSRYLVKRTGEKVFLECVQDMDHENMFWYRQDPGLGLRLIYFSYDVKMKEKGDIPEGYSVSREKKERFSLILESASTNQTSMYLCASSVAGQEGTEAFFGQGTRLTVV.

The J gene is TRBJ2-7, the V gene TRBV4-1, with D possibly matching TRBD2 (6 bases). CDR3 length equals 15 residues. Trimming stripped 0 bases from V and 3 bases from J, with 12 bases between. In germline, CDR1 is MGHRA, CDR2 YSYEKL. The CDR3 sequence is CASSQEPASVYEQYF. The DNA for the CDR3 is TGCGCCAGCAGCCAAGAGCCGGCTAGCGTCTACGAGCAGTACTTC.

This chain links TRBV29-1 with TRBJ2-7, with 8 bases fitting TRBD1. V lost 4 bases and J lost 6; bases outside the gene matches: 8. In germline, CDR1 is SQVTM, CDR2 ANQGSEA. CDR3 length: 13 residues. Written as DNA, the CDR3 is TGCAGCGTTGTCAGCACAGGGGGAGGCGAGCAGTACTTC. Encoded protein: CSVVSTGGGEQYF.

The chain joins TRBV3-1 (or the pseudogene TRBV3-2) to TRBJ2-7; D ambiguous. Trimming removed 6 bases from V and 0 bases from J, with 9 bases in between. The CDR3 is 13 amino acids. The germline V gene encodes CDR1 LGHDT and CDR2 YNNKEL (reference sequence). CDR3 residues: CASSLFSSYEQYF. The CDR3 coding sequence is TGTGCCAGCAGTCTCTTCAGCTCCTACGAGCAGTACTTC.

The chain links TRBV21-1 to TRBJ1-1; TRBD1, the table's D call, was not compared with the DNA. TRBV21-1 is reported as a pseudogene. The CDR3 is 16 amino acids. CDR3 coding DNA: TGTGCCAGCAGAATACCAGGGGCGCGTAGTTGGACTGAAGCTTTCTTT. This encodes CASRIPGARSWTEAFF.

The chain couples TRBV5-4 to TRBJ2-1; 8 bases match TRBD2. Trimming at V came to 4 bases and at J to 2 bases, leaving 5 bases not matched to a gene. Germline lookup yields CDR1 SGHNT and CDR2 YYREEE (reference sequence). This CDR3 spans 15 amino acids. CDR3 coding DNA: TGTGCCAGCAGCCGGGCGGGGGGTGCCTACAATGAGCAGTTCTTC. Amino acid sequence: CASSRAGGAYNEQFF.

The chain has TRBV5-4 and TRBJ1-6, with TRBD1 identical over 9 bases. The CDR3 sequence is 15 residues long. V dropped 7 bases and J dropped 7; count of bases not matched to a gene: 9. The germline V gene has CDR1 SGHNT and CDR2 YYREEE (reference sequence). This CDR3 reads CASRPDRGENSPLHF. CDR3 bases: TGTGCCAGCCGTCCCGACAGGGGGGAGAATTCACCCCTCCACTTT. The full variable domain, with the rest looked up from reference TRBV5-4 and TRBJ1-6, is ETGVTQSPTHLIKTRGQQVTLRCSSQSGHNTVSWYQQALGQGPQFIFQYYREEENGRGNFPPRFSGLQFPNYSSELNVNALELDDSALYLCASRPDRGENSPLHFGNGTRLTVT.

The V call is TRBV29-1, the J call TRBJ1-1; 7 nucleotides agree with TRBD1. The V gene end was trimmed by 6 bases and the J gene end by 2 bases; junction bases not matched to a gene: 12. The germline CDR1 and CDR2 sequences are SQVTM and ANQGSEA. This CDR3 is 15 amino acids long. The CDR3 region is CSVTRTGDINTEAFF. CDR3 nucleotides: TGCAGCGTCACCCGGACAGGAGACATTAACACTGAAGCTTTCTTT.

The chain has TRBV5-1 and TRBJ2-1; 7 nucleotides agree with TRBD1. Germline loops: CDR1 SGHRS, CDR2 YFSETQ. V was pared by 3 bases and J by 0 bases, with 3 bases of the junction left unmatched. The CDR3 is 15 residues long. The CDR3 DNA sequence: TGCGCCAGCAGCTCTAACAGGGGCTCCTACAATGAGCAGTTCTTC. Translation gives CASSSNRGSYNEQFF.

The gene calls are TRBV5-4 and TRBJ1-2, with D perhaps TRBD1 (5 bases). V lost 4 bases and J 1 base, leaving 8 bases between the germline ends. The CDR3 totals 13 residues. Germline assignment: CDR1 SGHNT and CDR2 YYREEE (reference sequence). The CDR3 DNA sequence: TGTGCCAGCAGCGAGACAGTTAACTATGGCTACACCTTC. Translating gives CASSETVNYGYTF. Filled out from reference TRBV5-4 and TRBJ1-2, the complete variable domain reads ETGVTQSPTHLIKTRGQQVTLRCSSQSGHNTVSWYQQALGQGPQFIFQYYREEENGRGNFPPRFSGLQFPNYSSELNVNALELDDSALYLCASSETVNYGYTFGSGTRLTVV.

The V gene is TRBV4-2, the J gene TRBJ1-5; D might be TRBD1 (6 bases). The ends were cut back, 6 bases at V and 0 bases at J, with 12 bases in the middle. The CDR3 spans 15 residues. The germline V gene encodes CDR1 LGHNA and CDR2 YNFKEQ. CDR3 DNA sequence: TGTGCCAGCAGGCGAGCAGGGGATAGCAATCAGCCCCAGCATTTT. Protein sequence: CASRRAGDSNQPQHF.